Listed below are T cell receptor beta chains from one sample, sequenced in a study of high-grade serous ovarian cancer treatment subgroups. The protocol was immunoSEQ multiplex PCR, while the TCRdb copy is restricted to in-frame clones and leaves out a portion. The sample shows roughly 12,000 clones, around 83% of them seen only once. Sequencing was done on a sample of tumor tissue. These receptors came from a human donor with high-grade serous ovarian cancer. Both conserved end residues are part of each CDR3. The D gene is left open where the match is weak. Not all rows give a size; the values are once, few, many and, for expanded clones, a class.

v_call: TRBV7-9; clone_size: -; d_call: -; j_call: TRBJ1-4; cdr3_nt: TGTGCCAGCAGCTTAGTTTACGGGGAAAAACTGTTTTTT; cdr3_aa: CASSLVYGEKLFF
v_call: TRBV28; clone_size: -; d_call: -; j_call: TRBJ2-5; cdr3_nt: TGTGCCAGCAGTCCCAGGACATTACTCCGGACTTTAACCCAGTACTTC; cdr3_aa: CASSPRTLLRTLTQYF
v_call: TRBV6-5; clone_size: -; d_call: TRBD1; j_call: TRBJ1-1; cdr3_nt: TGTGCCAGCAGTCGCCGACAACGAACAGGGGCCGTGGCTTTCTTT; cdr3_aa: CASSRRQRTGAVAFF
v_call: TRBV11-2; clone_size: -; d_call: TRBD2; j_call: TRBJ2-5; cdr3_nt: TGTGCCAGCAGCTTAACTAGCGGGAAAGAGACCCAGTACTTC; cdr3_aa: CASSLTSGKETQYF
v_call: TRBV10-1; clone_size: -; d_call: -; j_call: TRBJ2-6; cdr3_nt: TGCGCCAGCAGTGAGTCACGATTCGGGGTTGGTGCTGGGGCCAACGTCCTGACTTTC; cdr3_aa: CASSESRFGVGAGANVLTF
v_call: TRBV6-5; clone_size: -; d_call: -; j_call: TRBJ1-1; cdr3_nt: TGTGCCAGCGTGGATACTGGGTGGCAGGAGCATAAAGCTTTCTTT; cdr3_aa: CASVDTGWQEHKAFF
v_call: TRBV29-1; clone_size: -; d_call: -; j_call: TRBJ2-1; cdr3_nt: TGCAGCGTTGAGGCCCGAGTGAGCTCCTACAATGAGCAGTTCTTC; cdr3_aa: CSVEARVSSYNEQFF
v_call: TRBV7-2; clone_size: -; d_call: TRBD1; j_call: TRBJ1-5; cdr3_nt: TGTGCCAGCAGCTTAGGAGGACAGGGACATCAGCCCCAGCATTTT; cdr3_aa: CASSLGGQGHQPQHF
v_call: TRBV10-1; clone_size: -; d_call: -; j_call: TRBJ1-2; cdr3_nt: TGCGCCAGCAGTGATAGGGACGGGGATGGCTACACCTTC; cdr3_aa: CASSDRDGDGYTF
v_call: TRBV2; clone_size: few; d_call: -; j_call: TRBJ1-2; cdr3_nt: TGTGCCAGCAGGAGAGGGGGGACTGGCTATGGCTACACCTTC; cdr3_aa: CASRRGGTGYGYTF
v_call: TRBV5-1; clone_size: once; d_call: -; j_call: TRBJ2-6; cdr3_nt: TGCGCCAGCAGCCCGGGGTCTCTCTCTGGGGCCAACGTCCTGACTTTC; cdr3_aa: CASSPGSLSGANVLTF
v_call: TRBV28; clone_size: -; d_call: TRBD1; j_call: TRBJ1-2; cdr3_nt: TGTGCCAGCAAAAGAGGACAGGGAGGCTATGGCTACACCTTC; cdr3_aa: CASKRGQGGYGYTF
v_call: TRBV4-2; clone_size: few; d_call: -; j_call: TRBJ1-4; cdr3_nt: TGTGCCAGCAGCCAAGATAGGGGGAGGCTGTTTTTT; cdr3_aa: CASSQDRGRLFF
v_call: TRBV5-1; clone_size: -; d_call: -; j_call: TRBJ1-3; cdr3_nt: TGCGCCAGCCGGCCACAAGCAGCCTCTGGAAACACCATATATTTT; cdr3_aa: CASRPQAASGNTIYF
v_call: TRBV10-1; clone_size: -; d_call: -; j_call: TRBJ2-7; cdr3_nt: TGCGCCAGCAGTGACTGGCTAGTAGGTGGCGAGCAGTACTTC; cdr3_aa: CASSDWLVGGEQYF
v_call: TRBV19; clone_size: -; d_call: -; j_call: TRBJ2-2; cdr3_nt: TGTGCCAGTAGACCCCAAAGAGACACCGGGGAGCTGTTTTTT; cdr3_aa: CASRPQRDTGELFF
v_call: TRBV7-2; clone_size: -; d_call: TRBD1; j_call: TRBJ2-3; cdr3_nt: TGTGCCAGCAGCACCAGGACAGGATCAAGAGATACGCAGTATTTT; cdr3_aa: CASSTRTGSRDTQYF
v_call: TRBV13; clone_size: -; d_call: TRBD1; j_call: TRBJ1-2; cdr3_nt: TGTGCCAGCAGCTTTTCGGACAGGGAGGTTGGGGGCTACACCTTC; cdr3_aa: CASSFSDREVGGYTF
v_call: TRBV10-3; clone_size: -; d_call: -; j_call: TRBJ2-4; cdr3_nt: TGTGCCATCAGTGAGTCGTTGGTGACTGGTGGCAGGTTCGAAAACATTCAGTACTTC; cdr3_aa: CAISESLVTGGRFENIQYF
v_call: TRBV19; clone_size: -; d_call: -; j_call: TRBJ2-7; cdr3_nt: TGTGCCAGTAGTATAACAGGAGGGATCTACGAGCAGTACTTC; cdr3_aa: CASSITGGIYEQYF
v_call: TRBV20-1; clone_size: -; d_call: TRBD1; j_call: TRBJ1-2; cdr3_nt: TGCAGAGCCGGGACAGACTATGGCTACACCTTC; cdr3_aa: CRAGTDYGYTF
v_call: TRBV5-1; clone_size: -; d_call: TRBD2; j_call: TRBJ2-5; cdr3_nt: TGCGCCAGCAGCCCTACAGCGGGAGATGTAAAGACCCAGTACTTC; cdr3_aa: CASSPTAGDVKTQYF
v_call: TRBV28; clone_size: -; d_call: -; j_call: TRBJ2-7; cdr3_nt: TGTGCCAGCAGTTTACCCGGGACGCCCGGCGAGCAGTACTTC; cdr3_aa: CASSLPGTPGEQYF
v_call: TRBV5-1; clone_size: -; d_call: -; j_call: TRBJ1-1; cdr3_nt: TGCGCCAGCAGCTTGGATCCTTGGGGGGCGAAGGGGGCTTTCTTT; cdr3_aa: CASSLDPWGAKGAFF
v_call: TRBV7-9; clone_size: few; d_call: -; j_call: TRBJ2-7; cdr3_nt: TGTGCCAGCAGCGCACCAGCGGTGCATACCTACGAGCAGTACTTC; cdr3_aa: CASSAPAVHTYEQYF
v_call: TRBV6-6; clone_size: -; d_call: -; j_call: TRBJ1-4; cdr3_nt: TGTGCCAGCAGTTCGCCGGGACTGTGGGGTGAAAAACTGTTTTTT; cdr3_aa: CASSSPGLWGEKLFF
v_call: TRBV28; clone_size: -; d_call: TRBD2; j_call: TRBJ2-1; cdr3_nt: TGTGCCAGCAGTTGGTCGACTAGCGGGTTTAGCTCCTACAATGAGCAGTTCTTC; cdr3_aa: CASSWSTSGFSSYNEQFF
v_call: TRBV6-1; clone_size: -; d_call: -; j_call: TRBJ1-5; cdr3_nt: TGTGCCAGCAGTGAAGCGCTGGGTCAGCCCCAGCATTTT; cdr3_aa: CASSEALGQPQHF
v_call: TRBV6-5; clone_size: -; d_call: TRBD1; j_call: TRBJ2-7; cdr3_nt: TGTGCCAGCAGCCGAACCGGGACAGGGTCGAGAGAGCAGTACTTC; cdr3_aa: CASSRTGTGSREQYF
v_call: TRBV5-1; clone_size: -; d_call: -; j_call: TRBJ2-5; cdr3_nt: TGCGCCAGCAGCTTGGGGGGCTGGGGAGAGACCCAGTACTTC; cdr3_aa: CASSLGGWGETQYF
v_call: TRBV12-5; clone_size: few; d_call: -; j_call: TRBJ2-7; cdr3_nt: TGTGCTAGTGGCACGGACGGCGCCTACGAGCAGTACTTC; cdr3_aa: CASGTDGAYEQYF
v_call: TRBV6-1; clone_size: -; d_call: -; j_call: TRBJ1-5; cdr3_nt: TGTGCCAGCAGTGAAGCGCGTGTTGGTGGCAATCAGCCCCAGCATTTT; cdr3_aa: CASSEARVGGNQPQHF
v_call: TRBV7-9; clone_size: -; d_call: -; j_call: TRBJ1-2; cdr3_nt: TGTGCCAGCAGCTTAGCGACCCCCGGGGGCGTGGACTATGGCTACACCTTC; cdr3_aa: CASSLATPGGVDYGYTF
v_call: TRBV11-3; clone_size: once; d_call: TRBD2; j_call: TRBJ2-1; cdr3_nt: TGTGCCAGCAGCTTAAGCGGGAGTGGCGATGAGCAGTTCTTC; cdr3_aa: CASSLSGSGDEQFF
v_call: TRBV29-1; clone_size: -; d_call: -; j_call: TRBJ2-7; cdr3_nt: TGCAGCGTTGCCCAGGGAAACTACGAGCAGTACTTC; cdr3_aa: CSVAQGNYEQYF
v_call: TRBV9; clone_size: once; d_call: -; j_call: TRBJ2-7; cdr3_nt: TGTGCCAGCAGCGTCCAGGGTCAAAGCTACGAGCAGTACTTC; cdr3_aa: CASSVQGQSYEQYF
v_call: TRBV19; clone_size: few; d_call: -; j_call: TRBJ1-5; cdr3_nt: TGTGCCAGTAGTATGGGGTGGGACAATAATCAGCCCCAGCATTTT; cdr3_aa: CASSMGWDNNQPQHF
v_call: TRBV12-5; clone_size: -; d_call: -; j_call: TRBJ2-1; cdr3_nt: TGTGCTAGTGGTCCGGGTGGGAATTCCTACAATGAGCAGTTCTTC; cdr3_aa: CASGPGGNSYNEQFF
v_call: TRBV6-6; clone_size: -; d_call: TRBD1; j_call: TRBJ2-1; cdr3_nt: TGTGCCAGCAGCCAGACAGGGTGGCAGTTCTTC; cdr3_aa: CASSQTGWQFF
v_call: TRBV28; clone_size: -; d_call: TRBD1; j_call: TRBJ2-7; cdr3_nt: TGTGCCAGCAGACGACCGCCGACAGGGGGGCGCTCCTACGAGCAGTACTTC; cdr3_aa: CASRRPPTGGRSYEQYF
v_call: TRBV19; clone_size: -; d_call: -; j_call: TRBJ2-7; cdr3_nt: TGTGCCAGTAGTACCCGGGACAGCAAGACTAGCCTATACGAGCAGTACTTC; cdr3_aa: CASSTRDSKTSLYEQYF
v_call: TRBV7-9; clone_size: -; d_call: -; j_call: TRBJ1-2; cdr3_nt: TGTGCCAGCAGCTTTGGATTAGGGGCGGATGGCTACACCTTC; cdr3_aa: CASSFGLGADGYTF
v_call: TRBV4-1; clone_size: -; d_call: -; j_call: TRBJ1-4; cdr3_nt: TGCGCCAGCAGCCCAGCGGGTCGAGAAAAACTGTTTTTT; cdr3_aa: CASSPAGREKLFF
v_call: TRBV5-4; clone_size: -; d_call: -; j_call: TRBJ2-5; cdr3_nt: TGTGCCAGCAGCCTGCGACAGCAACAAGAGACCCAGTACTTC; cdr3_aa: CASSLRQQQETQYF
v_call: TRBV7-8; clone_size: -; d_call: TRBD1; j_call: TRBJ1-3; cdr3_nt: TGTGCCAGCAGCTTTGGGACAGAAGGAAACACCATATATTTT; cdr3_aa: CASSFGTEGNTIYF
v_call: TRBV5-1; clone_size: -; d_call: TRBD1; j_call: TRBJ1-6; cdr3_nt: TGCGCCAGCAGCCCGGGACAGGGGCCTAGACCCCTCCACTTT; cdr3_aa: CASSPGQGPRPLHF
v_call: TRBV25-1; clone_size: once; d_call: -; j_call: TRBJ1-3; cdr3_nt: TGTGCCAGCAGTGATGGCCAGTCGGACACCATATATTTT; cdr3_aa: CASSDGQSDTIYF
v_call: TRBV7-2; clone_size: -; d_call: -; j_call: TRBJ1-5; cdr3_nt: TGTGCCAGCAGCTTAGTCGCCGTGGGCAATCAGCCCCAGCATTTT; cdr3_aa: CASSLVAVGNQPQHF
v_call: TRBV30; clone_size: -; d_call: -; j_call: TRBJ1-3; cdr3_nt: TGTGCCTGGAAGAGTTCTGGAAACACCATATATTTT; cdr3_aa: CAWKSSGNTIYF
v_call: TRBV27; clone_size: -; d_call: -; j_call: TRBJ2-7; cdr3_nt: TGTGCCAGCAGTTTAAGGGGGGTTCGCTCGGGAGTCCCCTACGAGCAGTACTTC; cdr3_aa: CASSLRGVRSGVPYEQYF
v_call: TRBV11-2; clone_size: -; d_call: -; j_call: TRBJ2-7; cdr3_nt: TGTGCCAGCAGCCAGGGGACGGGTTCCCTCTACGAGCAGTACTTC; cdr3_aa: CASSQGTGSLYEQYF
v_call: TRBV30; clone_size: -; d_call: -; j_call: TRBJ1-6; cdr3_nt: TGTGCCTGGAGGGCGAACAGGAATTCACCCCTCCACTTT; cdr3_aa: CAWRANRNSPLHF
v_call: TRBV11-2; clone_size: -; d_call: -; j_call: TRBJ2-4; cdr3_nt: TGTGCCAGCAGCTGGGGCACCCAAAACATTCAGTACTTC; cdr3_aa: CASSWGTQNIQYF
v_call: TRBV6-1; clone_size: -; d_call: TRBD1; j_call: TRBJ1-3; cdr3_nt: TGTGCCAGCAGTGTGGAGGGGACAGTCTCTGGAAACACCATATATTTT; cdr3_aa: CASSVEGTVSGNTIYF
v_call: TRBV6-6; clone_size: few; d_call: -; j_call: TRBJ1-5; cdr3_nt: TGTGCCAGCAGTTACAAACCCGTGGCAGCGAATCAGCCCCAGCATTTT; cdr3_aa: CASSYKPVAANQPQHF
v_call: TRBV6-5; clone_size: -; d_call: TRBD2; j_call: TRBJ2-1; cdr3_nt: TGTGCCAGCAGTCCTAGCGGGGGGCCCTACAATGAGCAGTTCTTC; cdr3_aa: CASSPSGGPYNEQFF
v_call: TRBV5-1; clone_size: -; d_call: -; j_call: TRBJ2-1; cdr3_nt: TGCGCCAGCAGCTTACAACCAAGCTCCTACAATGAGCAGTTCTTC; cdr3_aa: CASSLQPSSYNEQFF